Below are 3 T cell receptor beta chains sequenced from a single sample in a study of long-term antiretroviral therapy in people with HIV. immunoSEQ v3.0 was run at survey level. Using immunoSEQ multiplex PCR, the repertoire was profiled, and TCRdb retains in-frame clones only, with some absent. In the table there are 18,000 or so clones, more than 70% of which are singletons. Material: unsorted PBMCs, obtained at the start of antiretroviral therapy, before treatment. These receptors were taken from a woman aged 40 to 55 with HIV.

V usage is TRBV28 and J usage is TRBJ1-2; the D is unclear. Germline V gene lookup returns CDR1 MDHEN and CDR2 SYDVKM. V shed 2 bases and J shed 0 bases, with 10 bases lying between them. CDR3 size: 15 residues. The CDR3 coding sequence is TGTGCCAGCAGTTTAACCCAGGCAGCTAACTATGGCTACACCTTC. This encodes CASSLTQAANYGYTF.

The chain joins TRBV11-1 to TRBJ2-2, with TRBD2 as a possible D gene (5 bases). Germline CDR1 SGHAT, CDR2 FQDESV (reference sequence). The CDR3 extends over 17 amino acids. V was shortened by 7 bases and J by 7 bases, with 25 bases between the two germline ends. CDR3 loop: CASTNPKRNRGVGELFF. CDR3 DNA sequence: TGTGCCAGCACCAATCCAAAGCGGAATAGAGGCGTCGGGGAGCTGTTTTTT.

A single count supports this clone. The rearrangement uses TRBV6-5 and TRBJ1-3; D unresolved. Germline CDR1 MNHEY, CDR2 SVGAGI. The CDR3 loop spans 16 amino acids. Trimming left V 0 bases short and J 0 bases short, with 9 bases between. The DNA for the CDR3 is TGTGCCAGCAGTTACTCGATAGAATACTCTGGAAACACCATATATTTT. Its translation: CASSYSIEYSGNTIYF.